Listed here are 25 T cell receptor beta chains from one sample, sequenced in a study of immune evolution from preneoplasia to lung adenocarcinoma. This table comes from immunoSEQ multiplex PCR, and its TCRdb copy is limited to in-frame clones, with some not included. This sample carries 4,900 or so clones, 70% to 85% of them seen once, and the ten largest clones take roughly 7%. Material: FFPE lung adenocarcinoma in situ tissue. These receptors were collected from a person aged 60 to 85 with lung adenocarcinoma.

The chain recombines TRBV28 with TRBJ2-5, with 9 nucleotides matching TRBD2. The CDR3 loop spans 14 amino acids. The ends lost 5 bases at V and 1 base at J; junction bases unmatched: 2. Looked up from germline, CDR1 is MDHEN and CDR2 is SYDVKM. The CDR3 spells CASSMTSGQETQYF. Written as DNA, the CDR3 is TGTGCCAGCAGTATGACTAGCGGCCAAGAGACCCAGTACTTC.

The chain couples TRBV27 to TRBJ1-3, with D possibly matching TRBD1 (5 bases). Germline V gives CDR1 MNHEY, CDR2 SMNVEV (reference sequence). This CDR3 has 16 amino acids. The V end lost 4 bases, the J end lost 2 bases, and 15 bases lay between the germline ends. The CDR3 DNA reads as TGTGCCAGCAGTTCCAAAGGGACGGGGACTGGAAACACCATATATTTT. Translated, it gives CASSSKGTGTGNTIYF.

V is TRBV7-2 and J is TRBJ2-3; possibly TRBD1 for D (6 bases). Deletions cut 2 bases from V and 5 bases from J, with 14 bases between. The CDR3 has 15 residues. Germline V CDR1 and CDR2: SGHTA, FQGNSA. CDR3 amino acids: CASSLHQGILDTQYF. The CDR3 bases are TGTGCCAGCAGCTTACATCAGGGGATATTAGATACGCAGTATTTT.

This rearrangement joins TRBV14 to TRBJ1-2, with unresolved D. Per the germline V gene, CDR1 is SGHDN and CDR2 is FVKESK. V gave up 0 bases and J gave up 7 bases, with 12 bases separating them. The CDR3 is made up of 14 amino acids. CDR3 protein: CASSQDRGYGGYTF. Written as DNA, the CDR3 is TGTGCCAGCAGCCAAGATCGAGGGTACGGTGGCTACACCTTC.

This clone appeared once. The chain recombines TRBV5-4 with TRBJ2-2; maybe TRBD2 (6 bases). The CDR3 has 16 amino acids. Germline-derived CDR1 and CDR2 are SGHNT and YYREEE (reference sequence). The V gene lost 0 bases and the J gene lost 6 bases, with 15 bases spanning the gap. In DNA form, the CDR3 reads TGTGCCAGCAGCTTGGTCGGGGGAACCGGGGCCGGGGAGCTGTTTTTT. Its protein product is CASSLVGGTGAGELFF.

A few counts support this clone. CDR3 sequence reads: CASSPGGVYGYTF. The CDR3, as DNA: TGTGCCAGTTCACCCGGGGGAGTCTATGGCTACACCTTC. The V call is TRBV6-5, the J call TRBJ1-2; D is perhaps TRBD1 (5 bases). Trimming stripped 9 bases from V and 4 bases from J, with 15 bases between. The CDR3 runs to 13 residues. Germline V gene lookup returns CDR1 MNHEY and CDR2 SVGAGI.

V usage is TRBV6-1 and J usage is TRBJ2-3; D remains unclear. This CDR3 is 14 amino acids long. The V end was cut by 4 bases, the J end by 2 bases, with 10 bases between. The V gene's germline CDR1 is MNHNS and CDR2 SASEGT. The CDR3 DNA is TGTGCCAGCAGTGCGGTAGGGCTCACAGATACGCAGTATTTT. It yields the protein CASSAVGLTDTQYF.

The genes are TRBV27 and TRBJ2-3, with a possible D match to TRBD1 (5 bases). The germline V gene encodes CDR1 MNHEY and CDR2 SMNVEV (reference sequence). The CDR3 is 12 amino acids. V was clipped by 6 bases and J by 1 base, with 5 bases between them. The CDR3 nucleotides read TGTGCCAGCAGCAGGGGCACAGATACGCAGTATTTT. Its protein is CASSRGTDTQYF.

The gene calls are TRBV10-2 and TRBJ1-1; D uncertain. In germline, CDR1 is WSHSY, CDR2 SAAADI. The CDR3 loop spans 13 amino acids. The V end lost 7 bases, the J end lost 0 bases, and 9 bases lay between the germline ends. The CDR3 loop is CASTGSVNTEAFF. CDR3 in DNA: TGCGCCAGCACAGGATCCGTGAACACTGAAGCTTTCTTT.

V gene TRBV2 combines with J gene TRBJ2-5; D uncertain. Germline V gene data show CDR1 as SNHLY and CDR2 as FYNNEI. V shed 0 bases and J shed 5 bases, with 4 bases lying between them. This CDR3 has 12 amino acids. CDR3 sequence: CASSEAPETQYF. The CDR3, as DNA: TGTGCCAGCAGTGAAGCGCCGGAGACCCAGTACTTC.

The chain uses TRBV9 and TRBJ2-3; D is perhaps TRBD1 (6 bases). Trimming removed 6 bases from V and 2 bases from J, with 10 bases in between. CDR1 is SGDLS, CDR2 YYNGEE, per germline. The CDR3 sequence is 13 residues long. The CDR3 sequence is CASTRQDTDTQYF. The CDR3 DNA reads TGTGCCAGCACGCGACAGGACACAGATACGCAGTATTTT.

The rearrangement joins TRBV15 to TRBJ1-5, with D unclear. Germline CDR1 LNHNV, CDR2 YYDKDF (reference sequence). The CDR3 runs 14 residues. The V gene lost 4 bases and the J gene lost 2 bases, with 9 bases spanning the gap. CDR3 in DNA: TGTGCCACCAGCACCCGACCCGGCAATCAGCCCCAGCATTTT. Its translation is CATSTRPGNQPQHF.

The gene calls are TRBV5-6 and TRBJ1-6; 7 nucleotides match TRBD1. CDR3 size: 16 residues. Germline loops: CDR1 SGHDT, CDR2 YYEEEE. V was clipped by 4 bases and J by 8 bases; unmatched bases: 12. CDR3 DNA sequence: TGTGCCAGCAGCCAAGCCACTTGGACAGGACATTCACCCCTCCACTTT. As protein: CASSQATWTGHSPLHF.

The CDR3 spells CASSHEVGLNTEAFF. DNA for the CDR3: TGTGCCAGCAGCCATGAGGTGGGGCTCAACACTGAAGCTTTCTTT. The V and J genes are TRBV5-6 and TRBJ1-1; possibly TRBD1 for D (5 bases). CDR3 length: 15 amino acids. Germline-derived CDR1 and CDR2 are SGHDT and YYEEEE. V dropped 4 bases and J dropped 2 bases, with 15 bases sitting between them.

V is TRBV7-9 and J is TRBJ2-1, with TRBD1 matching 9 bases. CDR1 is SEHNR, CDR2 FQNEAQ, per germline (reference sequence). V gave up 5 bases and J gave up 9 bases; unmatched junction bases: 8. CDR3 size: 14 residues. The CDR3 DNA follows: TGTGCCAGCAGCCGAGGACAGGGGTTGGCTGAGCAGTTCTTC. Its translation is CASSRGQGLAEQFF.

The count of this clone is one. This rearrangement joins TRBV29-1 to TRBJ1-2, with a possible D match to TRBD1 (5 bases). Germline V gene data show CDR1 as SQVTM and CDR2 as ANQGSEA. Trimming took off 3 bases at V and 7 bases at J, with 21 bases between the two ends. The CDR3 is 15 amino acids. The CDR3 sequence is CSVDSHDSLGGGYTF. CDR3 coding DNA: TGCAGCGTTGACTCCCACGACAGCCTAGGTGGTGGCTACACCTTC.

This clone was found a few times. This sequence joins TRBV10-1 and TRBJ2-7; D ambiguous. The ends were cut back, 11 bases at V and 2 bases at J, with 16 bases in the middle. The CDR3 loop spans 13 amino acids. Germline V gene sequence: CDR1 WNHNN, CDR2 SYGVQD (reference sequence). The CDR3 nucleotides read TGCGCCCCAGCTGGGGTAATAACCTACGAGCAGTACTTC. Translating it yields CAPAGVITYEQYF.

The V and J genes are TRBV5-6 and TRBJ2-3, with D possibly matching TRBD1 (6 bases). This CDR3 has 15 amino acids. The V gene's germline CDR1 is SGHDT and CDR2 YYEEEE. V was trimmed by 4 bases and J by 5 bases, leaving 17 bases between them. CDR3 nucleotides: TGTGCCAGCAGCAGGGACACCGCCGGTGGAGATACGCAGTATTTT. The encoded protein is CASSRDTAGGDTQYF.

The rearrangement links TRBV10-2 to TRBJ2-7; D is perhaps TRBD1 or TRBD2 (6 bases each). The germline V and J ends were trimmed by 10 bases and 5 bases, with 12 bases remaining between them. CDR1 and CDR2 from the germline V gene are WSHSY and SAAADI. The CDR3 contains 11 residues. CDR3 DNA: TGCGCCACCAACGGGGGCCACGAGCAGTACTTC. It encodes CATNGGHEQYF.

This clone was detected only a few times. The chain uses TRBV19 and TRBJ2-5; 7 nucleotides align to TRBD2. Germline-derived CDR1 and CDR2 are LNHDA and SQIVND (reference sequence). CDR3 length equals 13 residues. J gave up 6 bases and V 5 bases, and 6 bases lay outside the gene matches. CDR3 sequence reads: CASSLGGMKTQYF. The CDR3 DNA is TGTGCCAGTAGTTTGGGAGGGATGAAGACCCAGTACTTC.

This clone has just a few counts. The chain carries TRBV2 and TRBJ2-5, with a possible D match to TRBD2 (5 bases). The CDR3 length is 14 residues. The germline V gene encodes CDR1 SNHLY and CDR2 FYNNEI. Trimming stripped 7 bases from V and 4 bases from J, with 16 bases between. The CDR3 sequence: CASTGGPLSETQYF. As DNA, the CDR3 is TGTGCCAGCACCGGCGGGCCTCTGTCAGAGACCCAGTACTTC.

The rearrangement links TRBV6-5 to TRBJ2-1, with D tentatively TRBD1 (5 bases). V was shortened by 2 bases and J by 5 bases, with 10 bases between the two germline ends. The CDR3 contains 14 residues. Germline V gene sequence: CDR1 MNHEY, CDR2 SVGAGI. The CDR3 reads CASSYARTNNEQFF. In nucleotides, the CDR3 is TGTGCCAGCAGTTACGCACGGACAAACAATGAGCAGTTCTTC.

The rearrangement joins TRBV7-6 to TRBJ2-5, with D perhaps TRBD1 or TRBD2 (5 bases each). Germline CDR1 is SGHVS and CDR2 is FNYEAQ. The CDR3 consists of 15 residues. Trimming took 5 bases from V and 3 from J, leaving 16 bases between them. The CDR3 DNA reads TGTGCCAGCAGCCAAGAGGGGACCCAAAAAGAGACCCAGTACTTC. Its protein product is CASSQEGTQKETQYF.

This chain links TRBV9 with TRBJ1-5; tentatively, D is TRBD1 (5 bases). Germline V gene sequence: CDR1 SGDLS, CDR2 YYNGEE. Trimming stripped 6 bases from V and 0 bases from J, with 19 bases between. This CDR3 spans 17 amino acids. CDR3 amino acids: CASTPYRTGFSNQPQHF. The CDR3 DNA follows: TGTGCCAGCACTCCGTATCGTACAGGTTTTAGCAATCAGCCCCAGCATTTT.

This rearrangement joins TRBV7-6 to TRBJ2-5; 9 positions agree with TRBD2. V gave up 5 bases and J gave up 5 bases; unmatched junction bases: 12. Germline V gives CDR1 SGHVS, CDR2 FNYEAQ. The CDR3 extends over 16 amino acids. The CDR3 loop reads CASSPQGGGAKETQYF. The CDR3, as DNA: TGTGCCAGCAGCCCGCAGGGCGGGGGGGCCAAGGAGACCCAGTACTTC.